The entry that follows covers one TCR beta chain sequence. These data belong to a study of blood T cell repertoires in COVID-19. Between the trimmed V and J ends, which lost 7 bases and 2 bases, there was a span of 6 bases. CDR1 and CDR2 from the germline V gene are SGHAT and FQNNGV. The CDR3 length is 11 residues. Using immunoSEQ multiplex PCR, the repertoire was profiled, and TCRdb retains in-frame clones only, with some absent. Among some 490,000 clones listed, 70% to 90% were seen once. The sequencing sample was made of peripheral blood. This receptor was identified in a human donor in a cohort sampled during active COVID-19. This chain joins TRBV11-2 and TRBJ2-7; maybe TRBD2 (5 bases). CDR3 bases: TGTGCCAGCACCGGGGCCTACGAGCAGTACTTC. It codes for CASTGAYEQYF.